A selection of T cell receptor beta chains follows, all from one sample in a study of CD8 T cells in Susac syndrome. TCRdb called the immunoSEQ multiplex PCR reads again in MiXCR, with one record for every CDR3 protein. Among about 400,000 distinct CDR3 sequences listed, roughly 85% were seen once. What was sequenced was CD8+ T cells from PBMCs. The receptor source for this set is a human donor with multiple sclerosis. Both conserved end residues are part of each CDR3. A D gene is named only where the DNA matches it firmly. Not all rows give a size; the values are once, few, many and, for expanded clones, a class.

d_call,j_call,v_call,clone_size,cdr3_nt,cdr3_aa
.,TRBJ2-7,TRBV3-1,.,TGTGCCAGCAGCCAATTTCCGGGCGGCCCCTACGAGCAGTACTTC,CASSQFPGGPYEQYF
.,TRBJ2-7,TRBV27,.,TGTGCCAGCAGTTTGTCGGGACGGATCTACGAGCAGTACTTC,CASSLSGRIYEQYF
TRBD2,TRBJ2-7,TRBV29-1,.,TGCAGCGTCTTAGCGGGAGGGTACTACGAGCAGTACTTC,CSVLAGGYYEQYF
.,TRBJ2-7,TRBV27,.,TGTGCCAGCAGTTTAGAGGGGAGCGAGCAGTACTTC,CASSLEGSEQYF
TRBD1,TRBJ1-1,TRBV5-1,.,TGCGCCAGCAGCTTTGGCCCGGACAGGCCGAACACTGAAGCTTTCTTT,CASSFGPDRPNTEAFF
TRBD2,TRBJ2-1,TRBV11-2,.,TGTGCCAGCAGCTTCCCTGGCGGGGGGGCCTGGGATGAGCAGTTCTTC,CASSFPGGGAWDEQFF
.,TRBJ1-2,TRBV27,.,TGTGCCAGCAGAGAGGGGACGGGCTACACCTTC,CASREGTGYTF
TRBD2,TRBJ2-3,TRBV3-1,.,TGTGCCAGCAGCCCCTCAGGACTAGACTCCACAGATACGCAGTATTTT,CASSPSGLDSTDTQYF
.,TRBJ2-1,TRBV4-1,.,TGCGCCAGCAGCCAAGGGACCCCTGGCTACAATGAGCAGTTCTTC,CASSQGTPGYNEQFF
TRBD2,TRBJ2-1,TRBV15,once,TGTGCCACCAGCAGTCCCTCCGGGACTATTTACAATGAGCAGTTCTTC,CATSSPSGTIYNEQFF
TRBD1,TRBJ2-3,TRBV12-5,.,TGTGCTAGTGTTGGACAGGGCGGGACAGATACGCAGTATTTT,CASVGQGGTDTQYF
TRBD1,TRBJ2-7,TRBV7-6,.,TGTGCCAGCAGCAGACGGGACAGGGAACTATGGTACTACGAGCAGTACTTC,CASSRRDRELWYYEQYF
TRBD2,TRBJ2-7,TRBV24-1,.,TGTGCCACCAGTGATCCCAGCGGGAGGGCCTACGAGCAGTACTTC,CATSDPSGRAYEQYF
.,TRBJ1-1,TRBV4-1,.,TGCGCCAGCAGCCAAGATGTCAGGGTAACTGAAGCTTTCTTT,CASSQDVRVTEAFF
.,TRBJ2-5,TRBV28,once,TGTGCCAGCAGTTTGGCGGGTACAGAAGAGACCCAGTACTTC,CASSLAGTEETQYF
TRBD1,TRBJ1-1,TRBV6-6,.,TGTGCCAGCAGTTACGTCGACAGGGGAAACACTGAAGCTTTCTTT,CASSYVDRGNTEAFF
.,TRBJ2-1,TRBV7-2,.,TGTGCCAGCAGCCAAGACCTTTCCTTCTACAATGAGCAGTTCTTC,CASSQDLSFYNEQFF
.,TRBJ2-1,TRBV9,.,TGTGCCAGCAGCGTAGGTACTCCTTCCCCCTACAATGAGCAGTTCTTC,CASSVGTPSPYNEQFF
TRBD1,TRBJ2-7,TRBV30,.,TGTGCCTGGAGTGACCGGGACAGATACTACGAGCAGTACTTC,CAWSDRDRYYEQYF
TRBD1,TRBJ2-7,TRBV5-1,.,TGCGCCAGCAGCTACGACAGGGAAACCTACGAGCAGTACTTC,CASSYDRETYEQYF
TRBD1,TRBJ1-1,TRBV5-1,.,TGCGCCAGCAGCTTAGACACAGGGGTACACACTGAAGCTTTCTTT,CASSLDTGVHTEAFF
.,TRBJ2-1,TRBV12-3/TRBV12-4,.,TGTGCCAGCACCGACACCCACCCTCGGGGAGGTGAGCAGTTCTTC,CASTDTHPRGGEQFF
.,TRBJ2-7,TRBV10-1,.,TGCGCCAGAGGCTACGAGCAGTACTTC,CARGYEQYF
.,TRBJ1-5,TRBV28,.,TGTGCCAGCAGCAAGGGAATAAGCAATCAGCCCCAGCATTTT,CASSKGISNQPQHF
.,TRBJ1-1,TRBV27,.,TGTGCCAGCGGGCTACAGGGAGCTGAAGCTTTCTTT,CASGLQGAEAFF
.,TRBJ1-1,TRBV20-1,.,TGCAGTGCTAGGGGGACGGAAAGTACTGAAGCTTTCTTT,CSARGTESTEAFF
.,TRBJ2-2,TRBV5-1,.,TGCGCCAGCAGCTGGACAGACATGAACACCGGGGAGCTGTTTTTT,CASSWTDMNTGELFF
TRBD1,TRBJ1-6,TRBV30,.,TGTGCCTGGAGCCATTCCCCCGAGGGACAGGGTGACCCTAATTCACCCCCCCACTTT,CAWSHSPEGQGDPNSPPHF
TRBD2,TRBJ2-5,TRBV29-1,.,TGCAGCGTTGTACCGGGACTAGCGGGAGAAGAGACCCAGTACTTC,CSVVPGLAGEETQYF
TRBD1,TRBJ2-1,TRBV2,.,TGTGCCAGCAACCCGCATGGGACAGCGTTTTTCCTTGGGGAGCAGTTCTTC,CASNPHGTAFFLGEQFF
.,TRBJ1-1,TRBV2,.,TGTGCCAGCGAAGGACGGCCGAACACTGAAGCTTTCTTT,CASEGRPNTEAFF
.,TRBJ2-7,TRBV27,few,TGTGCCAGCAGTTTTTACCCGACCAACGAGCAGTACTTC,CASSFYPTNEQYF
TRBD1,TRBJ2-6,TRBV19,.,TGTGCCAGTAGTCTTCGGACAGGCTACTCGGGGTCTGGGGCCAACGTCCTGACTTTC,CASSLRTGYSGSGANVLTF
.,TRBJ2-7,TRBV9,.,TGTGCCAGCAGCGTAGAGGAGGGATACACCTACGAGCAGTACTTC,CASSVEEGYTYEQYF
.,TRBJ2-1,TRBV29-1,few,TGCAGCGTTGATCCTCAGGGCAATGAGCAGTTCTTC,CSVDPQGNEQFF
.,TRBJ2-5,TRBV11-2,.,TGTGCCAGCAGCCCCTCAAGGGACGGTTATGGGGCCCAGTACTTC,CASSPSRDGYGAQYF
TRBD2,TRBJ2-2,TRBV29-1,.,TGCAGCGTTGAAGGGACTAGCGGGAGGCCGGCCGGGGAGCTGTTTTTT,CSVEGTSGRPAGELFF
TRBD2,TRBJ2-3,TRBV6-4,.,TGTGCCAGCAGCGACGGGGCTAGCGGGGGTTCCACAGATACGCAGTATTTT,CASSDGASGGSTDTQYF
.,TRBJ2-2,TRBV4-1,.,TGCGCCAGCAGCCAAGACGCGGCCAGCTCCGACACCGGGGAGCTGTTTTTT,CASSQDAASSDTGELFF
.,TRBJ1-4,TRBV19,.,TGTGCCAGTAGTATAGGAGGAACAGCTAATGAAAAACTGTTTTTT,CASSIGGTANEKLFF
.,TRBJ1-1,TRBV6-1,once,TGTGCCAGCAGTGAAGTAGGTGAGTTGAACACTGAAGTTTTCTTT,CASSEVGELNTEVFF
TRBD1,TRBJ1-2,TRBV6-5,.,TGTGCCAGCAGTTACTCGGAACAGGGGGCATTGGGCTACACCTTC,CASSYSEQGALGYTF
TRBD1,TRBJ1-1,TRBV6-1,.,TGTGCCAGCAGTGCCTCGACAGGGGTTTATGGGGCTTTCTTT,CASSASTGVYGAFF
.,TRBJ2-1,TRBV30,.,TGTGCCTGGAGTGTACTAGAGACCGCAGAGCAGTTCTTC,CAWSVLETAEQFF